These T cell receptor beta chains were read from a single sample in a study of T-cell reconstitution after alpha-beta-depleted transplantation in children. TCRdb itself ran the PCR reads through MiXCR, one entry per CDR3 protein. The sample has around 500,000 distinct CDR3 sequences, under 25% seen once. Sample: PBMCs, mostly from graft donor cells, taken 360 days after TCRalphabeta/CD19-depleted stem cell transplant. These receptors were collected from a boy under two years old who had a stem cell transplant for acute myeloid leukemia, so the T cells may come from the graft donor. Each CDR3 is given with its conserved first and last residue. The D gene is left open where the match is weak. Some rows mark clone size as missing; the rest say once, few, many or name a class of expanded clone.

clone_size,d_call,v_call,j_call,cdr3_aa,cdr3_nt
few,.,TRBV20-1,TRBJ2-1,CSASGTKNNEQFF,TGCAGTGCTAGTGGGACGAAAAACAATGAGCAGTTCTTC
many,TRBD1,TRBV29-1,TRBJ2-1,CSVEKGQGAGEQFF,TGCAGCGTTGAAAAGGGACAGGGTGCGGGTGAGCAGTTCTTC
many,.,TRBV25-1,TRBJ1-5,CASSESGGWKPQHF,TGTGCCAGCAGTGAATCGGGAGGGTGGAAGCCCCAGCATTTT
.,.,TRBV20-1,TRBJ2-2,CSARDSGVAGGTGELFF,TGCAGTGCTAGAGATAGTGGGGTAGCCGGGGGAACCGGGGAGCTGTTTTTT
many,.,TRBV28,TRBJ2-5,CASSLYSQETQYF,TGTGCCAGCAGTTTATACAGTCAAGAGACCCAGTACTTC
once,.,TRBV12-3/TRBV12-4,TRBJ1-3,CAGRGFSGNTIYF,TGTGCCGGGAGGGGGTTCTCTGGAAACACCATATATTTT
.,.,TRBV7-9,TRBJ1-5,CASSFKTGNQPQHF,TGTGCCAGCAGCTTCAAGACGGGTAATCAGCCCCAGCATTTT
many,.,TRBV3-1,TRBJ2-2,CASSQDRGYTNTGELFF,TGTGCCAGCAGCCAAGATCGGGGCTACACGAACACCGGGGAGCTGTTTTTT
.,TRBD1,TRBV3-1,TRBJ2-5,CASSLGTGGTQYF,TGTGCCAGCAGCCTAGGGACAGGGGGGACCCAGTACTTC
many,.,TRBV6-1,TRBJ2-1,CASSEAQSSYNEQFF,TGTGCCAGCAGTGAAGCCCAGAGCTCCTACAATGAGCAGTTCTTC
few,.,TRBV6-5,TRBJ1-6,CASSYTGERGSPLHF,TGTGCCAGCAGCTATACCGGGGAGAGAGGTTCACCCCTCCACTTT
few,TRBD1,TRBV5-1,TRBJ2-2,CASSLDRGITGELFF,TGCGCCAGCAGCTTGGACAGGGGAATCACCGGGGAGCTGTTTTTT